Shown below are 14 T cell receptor beta chains from a single sample sequenced in a study of cytomegalovirus exposure and HLA in healthy donors. In the PCR, 60 Vbeta and 13 Jbeta primers were used. Profiled with immunoSEQ multiplex PCR; TCRdb holds only in-frame clones, not every one. The repertoire consists of over 150,000 clones, with approximately 81% occurring once and the leading ten covering 2.5%. The sample comprised PBMCs. The receptors originated from a man aged 25-45 years in good health and CMV-seropositive.

This rearrangement joins TRBV7-3 to TRBJ2-1; 10 positions match TRBD2. In germline, CDR1 is SGHTA, CDR2 FQGTGA. The CDR3 is made up of 15 amino acids. V lost 5 bases, J lost 1 base, and 2 bases stayed unmatched. Written as DNA, the CDR3 is TGTGCCAGCAGCCGTAGCGGGAGGTCCTACAATGAGCAGTTCTTC. Translated, it gives CASSRSGRSYNEQFF.

This rearrangement joins TRBV7-3 to TRBJ2-1; D is ambiguous. This CDR3 comprises 14 residues. Between the trimmed V and J ends, which lost 3 bases and 1 base, there was a span of 7 bases. Germline CDR1 and CDR2: SGHTA and FQGTGA. CDR3: CASSFHGSYNEQFF. The DNA for the CDR3 is TGTGCCAGCAGCTTTCACGGTTCCTACAATGAGCAGTTCTTC.

The J gene is TRBJ2-1, the V gene TRBV19, with 9 bases aligning to TRBD2. The CDR3 is 19 amino acids. V gave up 5 bases and J gave up 2 bases; unmatched junction bases: 16. Germline-derived CDR1 and CDR2 are LNHDA and SQIVND (reference sequence). Here the CDR3 reads CASSPGTWEPSGAYNEQFF. The CDR3 DNA sequence: TGTGCCAGTAGTCCCGGAACATGGGAGCCTAGCGGGGCCTACAATGAGCAGTTCTTC.

As concerns this clone: Other DNA sequences from this sample encode an identical CDR3 as well. This chain links TRBV30 with TRBJ2-1; no definite D call. Germline-derived CDR1 and CDR2 are GTSNPN and SVGIG (reference sequence). This CDR3 is built from 11 residues. With 2 bases removed from V and 7 bases from J, the gap between germline ends came to 6 bases. The CDR3 nucleotides are TGTGCCTGGAGTTCTTCGAATGAGCAGTTCTTC. As protein: CAWSSSNEQFF. Supplemented by reference TRBV30 and TRBJ2-1, the full variable domain reads SQTIHQWPATLVQPVGSPLSLECTVEGTSNPNLYWYRQAAGRGLQLLFYSVGIGQISSEVPQNLSASRPQDRQFILSSKKLLLSDSGFYLCAWSSSNEQFFGPGTRLTVL.

V usage is TRBV19 and J usage is TRBJ1-1; no clear D. Germline V gene lookup returns CDR1 LNHDA and CDR2 SQIVND (reference sequence). CDR3 length: 15 residues. The V and J ends lost 3 bases and 6 bases respectively, with 17 bases between them. CDR3 coding DNA: TGTGCCAGTAGTATGGGTCCCGGGTTCGTCGCTGAAGCTTTCTTT. Its protein is CASSMGPGFVAEAFF.

The rearrangement joins TRBV6-1 to TRBJ2-1, with 7 bases identical to TRBD2. CDR3 length equals 15 residues. V was clipped by 2 bases and J by 3 bases; unmatched bases: 4. Germline CDR1 is MNHNS and CDR2 is SASEGT. The CDR3 DNA reads TGTGCCAGCAGTGAACCCGGGGAGGGCTACAATGAGCAGTTCTTC. This encodes CASSEPGEGYNEQFF.

For this clone: Germline is not matched at one junction end, which may reflect a read error. The chain combines TRBV7-9 with TRBJ2-6; the match to TRBD1 covers 9 bases. The CDR3 covers 17 residues. CDR1 is SEHNR, CDR2 FQNEAQ, per germline (reference sequence). CDR3 sequence (DNA): TGTTCCAGCAGCTTTGGGACAGGGAGCTCTGGGGCCAACGTCCTGACTTTC. Translating gives CSSSFGTGSSGANVLTF.

CDR3 nucleotide sequence: TGTGCCAGCAGCTCCCGACAGGGGGGTGTCACCGGGGAGCTGTTTTTT. Protein: CASSSRQGGVTGELFF. The rearrangement joins TRBV7-2 to TRBJ2-2; 9 bases are a match to TRBD1. The CDR3 sequence is 16 residues long. The germline V gene encodes CDR1 SGHTA and CDR2 FQGNSA. J gave up 4 bases and V 4 bases, and 7 bases lay outside the gene matches.

V usage is TRBV4-1 and J usage is TRBJ1-1; TRBD1 matches at 7 bases. V gave up 0 bases and J gave up 4 bases; unmatched junction bases: 14. Germline V gene data show CDR1 as MGHRA and CDR2 as YSYEKL. CDR3 size: 18 residues. The CDR3 DNA is TGCGCCAGCAGCCAAGATGGAGGGGGCGAAGAAGGGTCCACTGAAGCTTTCTTT. As protein: CASSQDGGGEEGSTEAFF.

The chain couples TRBV5-6 to TRBJ2-5; no definite D call. V lost 1 base to trimming and J lost 4 bases, with 8 bases between them. The germline gives CDR1 SGHDT, CDR2 YYEEEE. This CDR3 is 13 amino acids long. CDR3 sequence reads: CASSLPGTETQYF. DNA of the CDR3: TGTGCCAGCAGCTTGCCAGGAACAGAGACCCAGTACTTC.

The chain links TRBV12-5 to TRBJ2-1, with D perhaps TRBD2 (6 bases). The V end was cut by 6 bases, the J end by 7 bases, with 13 bases between. The germline V gene has CDR1 LGHNT and CDR2 FRNRAP. This CDR3 has 13 amino acids. The CDR3 spells CASGVVGTNEQFF. CDR3 DNA: TGTGCTAGTGGGGTGGTCGGGACTAATGAGCAGTTCTTC.

This chain uses TRBV6-5 with TRBJ1-1; D might be TRBD1 (5 bases). Trimming removed 10 bases at V and 0 bases at J, with 15 bases between. Germline V CDR1 and CDR2: MNHEY, SVGAGI. The CDR3 runs 14 residues. CDR3 sequence: CATQDSPMNTEAFF. CDR3 in DNA: TGTGCCACTCAAGACAGTCCCATGAACACTGAAGCTTTCTTT.

Concerning this clone: An end of the junction does not agree with germline; a read error may underlie this. This rearrangement joins TRBV7-9 to TRBJ1-1; D gene ambiguous. Germline CDR1 and CDR2: SEHNR and FQNEAQ (reference sequence). The CDR3 has 12 residues. The CDR3: CSSSLRKQQAFF. Here the CDR3 DNA reads TGTTCCAGCAGCCTTAGAAAACAGCAAGCTTTCTTT.

This rearrangement joins TRBV11-3 to TRBJ2-5, with a possible D match to TRBD1 (6 bases). The DNA matches TRBJ2-7 better at its end, which makes the J call doubtful. CDR3 length: 14 residues. Germline assignment: CDR1 SGHNT and CDR2 YENEEA. The CDR3 DNA reads as TGTGCCAGCAGCTTCCGGACAGCCTCCTACGAGCAGTACTTC. It is translated as CASSFRTASYEQYF.